Given below is one T cell receptor (beta chain) in context. Antigen specificity is unknown. Trimming cost V 1 base and J 5 bases; bases outside gene matches: 9. Germline CDR1 and CDR2: SGHRS and YFSETQ. The CDR3 is 16 amino acids. The sample is drawn from a study of shared clonotypes between healthy human individuals. General study results and limits: Non-shared clonotypes were found to have lower generation probabilities than the clonotypes that were shared by all four of the sorted-subset donors. In a handful of donors, around 4.5% of naive CD4 clonotypes appeared in common. Clonotype sharing levels among donors were expected to vary with sequencing depth.

CD45RO negativity and positive selection for CCR7 defined naive CD8 cells, a population that excluded terminally differentiated effector memory CD45RA+ cells. The assay was immunoSEQ multiplex PCR, and TCRdb's table has in-frame clones only and misses some. The sample records about 2 million clones, about 95% being singletons. The specimen sequenced was naive CD8+ T cells sorted from blood. This sequence originates from a man between 18 and 35 years old in good health. The rearrangement links TRBV5-1 to TRBJ2-3; 8 nucleotides line up with TRBD1. The CDR3 sequence is CASSLWTGRRGDTQYF. The CDR3 DNA reads as TGCGCCAGCAGCTTGTGGACAGGGCGTCGCGGAGATACGCAGTATTTT.